The sequence of this T cell receptor (beta chain) was determined in a study of blood T cell repertoires in COVID-19. About the study: From T cells, B-cell-depleted T cells, or PBMCs came the material, which was cDNA or gDNA.

Generated by immunoSEQ multiplex PCR, the TCRdb table keeps only in-frame clones and is missing some. Altogether fewer than 200,000 clones are present, around four fifths being singletons, with the ten largest covering more than 7.5%. Trimming pared 0 bases from V and 4 bases from J, leaving 9 bases between. CDR3 size: 15 residues. Germline assignment: CDR1 LGHNA and CDR2 YNFKEQ. The rearrangement joins TRBV4-2 to TRBJ2-2; D uncertain. This receptor was obtained from a man in his forties who had recovered from COVID-19. The sequencing input was peripheral blood. Here the CDR3 reads CASSQDIAATGELFF. The CDR3 region has the DNA TGTGCCAGCAGCCAAGATATAGCTGCCACCGGGGAGCTGTTTTTT.